What follows are 8 T cell receptor beta chains derived from one specimen sequenced in a study of early stage breast cancer tumors. Produced via immunoSEQ multiplex PCR; TCRdb's table is partial and in-frame only. There are about 28,000 clones in the sample; about 80% occur only once, and roughly 13% lies in the top ten. Sequenced material: blood. These receptors came from a person between 60 and 69 years old with breast cancer.

V is TRBV7-2 and J is TRBJ2-7; 9 bases are shared with TRBD2. V was clipped by 1 base and J by 6 bases; unmatched bases: 4. This CDR3 is built from 14 residues. The germline CDR1 and CDR2 sequences are SGHTA and FQGNSA. CDR3: CASSLGLAVGEQYF. In DNA form, the CDR3 reads TGTGCCAGCAGCTTAGGACTAGCGGTGGGCGAGCAGTACTTC.

The chain couples TRBV6-5 to TRBJ2-7, with 8 nucleotides matching TRBD1. V trimming: 4 bases; J trimming: 2 bases; junction bases outside the gene matches: 7. Germline V CDR1 and CDR2: MNHEY, SVGAGI. The CDR3 runs to 15 residues. The CDR3 DNA sequence: TGTGCCAGCAGTTCACCAGGGGGCAGGACCTACGAGCAGTACTTC. Its protein product is CASSSPGGRTYEQYF.

This clone was picked up a small number of times. The rearrangement links TRBV7-9 to TRBJ1-4; D is perhaps TRBD1 (5 bases). CDR1 is SEHNR and CDR2 is FQNEAQ in the germline V gene (reference sequence). V shed 11 bases and J shed 7 bases, with 8 bases lying between them. The CDR3 is 10 amino acids. The CDR3 DNA reads TGTGCCGTTCAGGGTGAAAAACTGTTTTTT. Amino acids: CAVQGEKLFF.

This clone was picked up one time. V gene TRBV4-3 combines with J gene TRBJ2-7; possibly TRBD2 for D (5 bases). V was clipped by 0 bases and J by 5 bases, with 11 bases between them. Germline V gene data show CDR1 as LGHNA and CDR2 as YSLEER. This CDR3 spans 14 amino acids. CDR3 nucleotide sequence: TGCGCCAGCAGCCAAGATCTGGGAGCGGACGAGCAGTACTTC. Translated: CASSQDLGADEQYF.

V is TRBV7-2 and J is TRBJ2-1, with 7 bases lining up with TRBD1. The length of the CDR3 is 16 residues. Germline lookup yields CDR1 SGHTA and CDR2 FQGNSA. V lost 3 bases to trimming and J lost 6 bases; unmatched junction nucleotides: 11. The CDR3 region is CASSFSPRTGTNEQFF. The CDR3 DNA reads TGTGCCAGCAGCTTTAGCCCCCGGACAGGTACCAATGAGCAGTTCTTC.

The rearrangement uses TRBV11-2 and TRBJ2-7; D call uncertain. Germline-derived CDR1 and CDR2 are SGHAT and FQNNGV. The ends were cut back, 5 bases at V and 3 bases at J, with 8 bases in the middle. The CDR3 sequence is 12 residues long. The CDR3 region has the DNA TGTGCCAGCAGCCTAAGTCTCTACGAGCAGTACTTC. It yields the protein CASSLSLYEQYF.

This rearrangement joins TRBV11-3 to TRBJ2-7; TRBD1 agrees at 10 bases. CDR1 and CDR2 from the germline V gene are SGHNT and YENEEA. J lost 6 bases, V lost 5 bases, and 7 bases had no gene match. The CDR3 has 14 residues. The CDR3 loop reads CASSPGQGLGEQYF. For the CDR3, the DNA is TGTGCCAGCAGCCCGGGACAGGGGCTCGGCGAGCAGTACTTC. Full variable domain (outside the CDR3, taken from reference TRBV11-3 and TRBJ2-7): EAGVVQSPRYKIIEKKQPVAFWCNPISGHNTLYWYLQNLGQGPELLIRYENEEAVDDSQLPKDRFSAERLKGVDSTLKIQPAELGDSAVYLCASSPGQGLGEQYFGPGTRLTVT.

The J gene is TRBJ1-1, the V gene TRBV4-2; unclear D gene. CDR3 length equals 15 residues. Germline-derived CDR1 and CDR2 are LGHNA and YNFKEQ. Trimming pared 0 bases from V and 4 bases from J, leaving 12 bases between. The DNA for the CDR3 is TGTGCCAGCAGCCAAGACAAACGACAAAGCACTGAAGCTTTCTTT. This sequence encodes CASSQDKRQSTEAFF.